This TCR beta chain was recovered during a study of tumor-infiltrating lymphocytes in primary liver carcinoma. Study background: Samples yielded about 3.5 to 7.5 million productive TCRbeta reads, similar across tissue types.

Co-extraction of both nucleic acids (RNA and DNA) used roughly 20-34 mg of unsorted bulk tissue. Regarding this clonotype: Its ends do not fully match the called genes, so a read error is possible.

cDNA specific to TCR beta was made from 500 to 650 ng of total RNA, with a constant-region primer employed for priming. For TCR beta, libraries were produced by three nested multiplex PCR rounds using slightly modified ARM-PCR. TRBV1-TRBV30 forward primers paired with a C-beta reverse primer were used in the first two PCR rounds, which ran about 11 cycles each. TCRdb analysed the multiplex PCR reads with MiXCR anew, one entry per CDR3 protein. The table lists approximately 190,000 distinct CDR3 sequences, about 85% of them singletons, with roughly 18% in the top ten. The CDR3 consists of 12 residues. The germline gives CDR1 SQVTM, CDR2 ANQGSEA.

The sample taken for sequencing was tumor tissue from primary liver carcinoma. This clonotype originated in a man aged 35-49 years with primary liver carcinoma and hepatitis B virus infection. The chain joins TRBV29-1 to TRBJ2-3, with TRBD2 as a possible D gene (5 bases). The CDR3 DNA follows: TGCAGCTCTGGCGCTAGCACAGATACGCTGTATTTT. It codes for CSSGASTDTLYF.